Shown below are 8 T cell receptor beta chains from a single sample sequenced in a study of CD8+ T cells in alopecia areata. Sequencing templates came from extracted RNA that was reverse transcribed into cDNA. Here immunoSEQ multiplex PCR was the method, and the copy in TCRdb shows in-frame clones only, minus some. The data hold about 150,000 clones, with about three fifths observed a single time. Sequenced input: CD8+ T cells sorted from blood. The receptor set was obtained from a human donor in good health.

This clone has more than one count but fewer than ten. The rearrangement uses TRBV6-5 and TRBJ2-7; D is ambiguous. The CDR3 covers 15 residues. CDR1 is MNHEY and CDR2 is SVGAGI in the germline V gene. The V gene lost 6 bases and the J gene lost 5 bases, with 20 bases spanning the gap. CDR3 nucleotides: TGTGCCAGCAGCCTCCTATCCGAACCCTGGGACGAGCAGTACTTC. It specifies CASSLLSEPWDEQYF.

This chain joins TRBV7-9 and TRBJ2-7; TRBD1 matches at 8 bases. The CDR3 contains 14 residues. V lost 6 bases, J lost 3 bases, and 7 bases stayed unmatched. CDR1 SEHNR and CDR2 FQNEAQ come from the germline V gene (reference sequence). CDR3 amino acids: CASSQGAILYEQYF. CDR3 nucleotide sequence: TGTGCCAGCAGTCAGGGGGCGATACTCTACGAGCAGTACTTC. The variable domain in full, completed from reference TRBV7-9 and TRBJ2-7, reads DTGVSQNPRHKITKRGQNVTFRCDPISEHNRLYWYRQTLGQGPEFLTYFQNEAQLEKSRLLSDRFSAERPKGSFSTLEIQRTEQGDSAMYLCASSQGAILYEQYFGPGTRLTVT.

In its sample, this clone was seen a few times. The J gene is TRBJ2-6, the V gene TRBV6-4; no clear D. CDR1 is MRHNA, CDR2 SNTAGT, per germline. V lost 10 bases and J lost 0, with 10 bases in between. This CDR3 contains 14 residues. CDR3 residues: CATGEHSGANVLTF. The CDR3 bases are TGTGCCACCGGAGAGCACTCTGGGGCCAACGTCCTGACTTTC.

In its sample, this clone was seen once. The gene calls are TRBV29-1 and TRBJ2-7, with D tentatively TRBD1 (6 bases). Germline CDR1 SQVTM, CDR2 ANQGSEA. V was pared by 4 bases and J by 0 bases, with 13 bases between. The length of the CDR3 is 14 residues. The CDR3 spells CSVGNTGFSYEQYF. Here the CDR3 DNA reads TGCAGCGTTGGAAATACAGGGTTCTCCTACGAGCAGTACTTC.

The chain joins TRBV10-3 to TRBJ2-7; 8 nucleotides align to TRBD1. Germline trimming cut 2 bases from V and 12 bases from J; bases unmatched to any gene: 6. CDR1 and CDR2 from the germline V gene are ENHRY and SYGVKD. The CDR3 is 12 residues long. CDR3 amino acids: CAISEPDRGSYF. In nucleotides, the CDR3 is TGTGCCATCAGTGAGCCCGACAGGGGCTCGTACTTC.

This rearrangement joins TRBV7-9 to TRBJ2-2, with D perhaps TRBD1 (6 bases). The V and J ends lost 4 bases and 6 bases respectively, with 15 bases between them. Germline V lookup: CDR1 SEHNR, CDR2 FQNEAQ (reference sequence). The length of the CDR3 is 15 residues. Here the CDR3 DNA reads TGTGCCAGCAGCTCAGTACAGGGTGGACCCGGGGAGCTGTTTTTT. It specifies CASSSVQGGPGELFF.

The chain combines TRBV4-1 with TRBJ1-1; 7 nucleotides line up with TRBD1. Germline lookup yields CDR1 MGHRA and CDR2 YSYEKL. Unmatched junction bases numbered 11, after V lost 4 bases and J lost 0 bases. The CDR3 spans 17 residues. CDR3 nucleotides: TGCGCCAGCAGCCTATACCCACAGGGGACTATGAACACTGAAGCTTTCTTT. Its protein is CASSLYPQGTMNTEAFF.

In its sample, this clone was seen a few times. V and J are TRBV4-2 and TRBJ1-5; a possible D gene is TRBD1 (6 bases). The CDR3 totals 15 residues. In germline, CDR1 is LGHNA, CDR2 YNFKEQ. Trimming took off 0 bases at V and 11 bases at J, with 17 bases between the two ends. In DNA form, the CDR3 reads TGTGCCAGCAGCCAAGAAGAGGGGACATCTACGGCCCAGCATTTT. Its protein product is CASSQEEGTSTAQHF.